The 7 T cell receptor beta chains in this list originate from one sample, sequenced in a study of response to subunit inactivated influenza vaccine. TCRdb re-analysed the RT-PCR reads in MiXCR, keeping a single row per CDR3 protein. Here the sample spans approximately 500,000 distinct CDR3 sequences, over 10% being singletons. Sequences were derived from PBMCs from blood, sampled roughly 46 days after vaccination. The receptors come from a man over 45 who received an inactivated influenza vaccine.

At least ten counts were recorded for this clonotype. The J gene is TRBJ1-2, the V gene TRBV28; 8 positions agree with TRBD1. This CDR3 contains 15 residues. V was pared by 5 bases and J by 2 bases, with 7 bases of the junction left unmatched. Per germline, CDR1 MDHEN and CDR2 SYDVKM. In DNA form, the CDR3 reads TGTGCCAGCAGTCCATACTGGGACAGGAACTATGGCTACACCTTC. Translated, it gives CASSPYWDRNYGYTF.

The chain couples TRBV5-1 to TRBJ2-3; 14 bases map to TRBD2. This CDR3 spans 20 amino acids. V was pared by 4 bases and J by 2 bases, with 15 bases of the junction left unmatched. Germline V gene sequence: CDR1 SGHRS, CDR2 YFSETQ. This CDR3 is CASSPRTSGRIPPPTDTQYF. In DNA form, the CDR3 reads TGCGCCAGCAGCCCCCGGACTAGCGGGAGGATCCCCCCCCCCACAGATACGCAGTATTTT. Complete variable domain (other parts from reference TRBV5-1 and TRBJ2-3): KAGVTQTPRYLIKTRGQQVTLSCSPISGHRSVSWYQQTPGQGLQFLFEYFSETQRNKGNFPGRFSGRQFSNSRSEMNVSTLELGDSALYLCASSPRTSGRIPPPTDTQYFGPGTRLTVL.

This rearrangement joins TRBV18 to TRBJ2-7, with D uncertain. Trimming cost V 3 bases and J 0 bases, with 12 bases left between them. The CDR3 sequence is 15 residues long. Germline V gene sequence: CDR1 KGHSH, CDR2 LQKENI. The DNA for the CDR3 is TGTGCCAGCTCACCGATACTGGGAAACTCCTACGAGCAGTACTTC. Translation: CASSPILGNSYEQYF.

The sample holds many counts of this clonotype. As DNA, the CDR3 is TGCAGCCGTGGGACAGGGGCGACCTACGAGCAGTACTTC. This gives the protein CSRGTGATYEQYF. The V and J genes are TRBV20-1 and TRBJ2-7; TRBD1 matches at 10 bases. Germline V gene lookup returns CDR1 DFQATT and CDR2 SNEGSKA (reference sequence). This CDR3 has 13 residues.

The V call is TRBV6-2 or TRBV6-3, the J call TRBJ1-6, with TRBD1 identical over 7 bases. CDR3 size: 18 residues. CDR1 is MNHEY, CDR2 SVGEGT, per germline. The V gene end was trimmed by 5 bases and the J gene end by 5 bases; junction bases not matched to a gene: 15. The CDR3 DNA reads TGTGCCAGCAGTCGCCGCGGCGGGACAGTGCACCATAATTCACCCCTCCACTTT. This translates into CASSRRGGTVHHNSPLHF.

In this sample, this clonotype turned up a few times. The chain has TRBV4-1 and TRBJ2-7, with D unclear. V was shortened by 1 base and J by 0 bases, with 7 bases between the two germline ends. The germline V gene encodes CDR1 MGHRA and CDR2 YSYEKL. The CDR3 contains 14 residues. The CDR3 region has the DNA TGCGCCAGCAGCCAAGCAGAGTCCTCCTACGAGCAGTACTTC. It codes for CASSQAESSYEQYF.

The J gene is TRBJ2-7, the V gene TRBV4-2, with D tentatively TRBD2 (5 bases). Looked up from germline, CDR1 is LGHNA and CDR2 is YNFKEQ. The CDR3 is 15 amino acids. The V end lost 1 base, the J end lost 3 bases, and 13 bases lay between the germline ends. As DNA, the CDR3 is TGTGCCAGCAGCCAAGCCCTCACTAGAAACTACGAGCAGTACTTC. Its translation is CASSQALTRNYEQYF.